The sequence of this TCR beta chain was determined in a study of shared clonotypes between healthy human individuals. Study results and caveats: Shared across a few donors were roughly 5% of the naive CD4 clonotypes.

Germline-derived CDR1 and CDR2 are LNHDA and SQIVND (reference sequence). V gave up 3 bases and J gave up 2 bases, with 10 bases separating them. This CDR3 contains 14 residues. With regard to this clone: The antigen is not known.

In the original analysis: Filtering differed since immunoSEQ provided only junctions, with no quality scores. Only in-frame clones appear in the TCRdb table, and some are missing; sequencing was by immunoSEQ multiplex PCR. V and J calls plus clone size are reproduced from that table; the DNA served to infer D and trimming. The sample has just over 2,000,000 clones; around 96% are singletons. The naive CD8 subset, CD45RO-negative cells positively selected for CCR7, excluded terminally differentiated effector memory CD45RA+ cells. The specimen sequenced was naive CD8+ T cells sorted from blood. The chain uses TRBV19 and TRBJ2-5; D is perhaps TRBD1 (5 bases). The receptor was derived from a young man in good health. The CDR3 nucleotides read TGTGCCAGTAGTATTTTCACAGGACAAGAGACCCAGTACTTC. Protein product: CASSIFTGQETQYF. The full variable domain, in which reference TRBV19 and TRBJ2-5 provide the parts outside the CDR3, is DGGITQSPKYLFRKEGQNVTLSCEQNLNHDAMYWYRQDPGQGLRLIYYSQIVNDFQKGDIAEGYSVSREKKESFPLTVTSAQKNPTAFYLCASSIFTGQETQYFGPGTRLLVL.